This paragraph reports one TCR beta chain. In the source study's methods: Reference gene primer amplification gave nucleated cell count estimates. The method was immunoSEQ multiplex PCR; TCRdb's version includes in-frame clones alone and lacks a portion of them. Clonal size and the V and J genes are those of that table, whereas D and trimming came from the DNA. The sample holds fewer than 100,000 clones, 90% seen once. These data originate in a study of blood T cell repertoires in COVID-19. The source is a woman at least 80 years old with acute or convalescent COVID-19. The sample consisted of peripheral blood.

The CDR3 region is CASGLVLGQGAGEQFF. DNA for the CDR3: TGTGCTAGTGGTTTGGTACTAGGACAGGGGGCTGGTGAGCAGTTCTTC. This chain joins TRBV12-5 and TRBJ2-1; 11 bases map to TRBD1. CDR3 length: 16 residues. Germline V gene sequence: CDR1 LGHNT, CDR2 FRNRAP. Trimming took 0 bases from V and 9 from J; bases not matched to a gene: 7.